This paragraph reports one T cell receptor beta chain. The data stem from a study of T cell responses to AZD1222 COVID-19 vaccine. Looked up from germline, CDR1 is SGHNT and CDR2 is YYREEE (reference sequence). The V gene end was trimmed by 4 bases and the J gene end by 7 bases; junction bases not matched to a gene: 11. CDR3 length equals 15 residues. Only in-frame clones appear in the TCRdb table, and some are missing; sequencing was by immunoSEQ multiplex PCR. Among about 110,000 clones, 90% were seen once, and the ten largest hold roughly 8%. The chain carries TRBV5-4 and TRBJ2-7; TRBD1 matches 10 bases. The sequence came from an adult who received the AZD1222 COVID-19 vaccine. This specimen was peripheral blood, taken 28 days after the second AZD1222 dose. The CDR3 coding sequence is TGTGCCAGCAGCACCCCGACAGGGGGCGTAGAAGAGCAGTACTTC. This sequence encodes CASSTPTGGVEEQYF.